This is a list of T cell receptor beta chains from one sample in a study of blood T cells in healthy people across ages. Via MiXCR, TCRdb re-called the 5' RACE reads, giving one row per CDR3 protein. The sample records around 2 million distinct CDR3 sequences, around 42% being singletons. The sample comprised blood. All receptors come from a human donor in good health. CDR3s include the opening cysteine and the closing phenylalanine or tryptophan. The order of the fields is J gene, clone size, V gene, CDR3 length, CDR3 protein. A clone size is listed for some rows: how often the clone was seen (once, few, many), or a class if it is expanded.

TRBJ2-5 NA TRBV7-2 16 CASSETLAGGQETQYF
TRBJ1-2 NA TRBV5-6 14 CASSPMVGNYGYTF
TRBJ1-2 few TRBV7-8 16 CASSSYRDRKNYGYTF
TRBJ2-7 few TRBV12-3/TRBV12-4 13 CASSPLPGQGQYF
TRBJ1-1 NA TRBV12-3/TRBV12-4 13 CASSWDSGTEAFF
TRBJ2-1 few TRBV24-1 14 CATSVAGGPNEQFF
TRBJ2-7 NA TRBV6-6 15 CASSYSIRGAYEQYF
TRBJ2-1 few TRBV20-1 14 CSAIPGGMGCEQFF
TRBJ1-2 NA TRBV4-2 16 CASSQQTGVRNYGYTF
TRBJ1-4 NA TRBV20-1 12 CSAVWTTEKLFF
NA NA TRBV20-1 13 CSAKDTFIYEQYF
TRBJ2-5 few TRBV12-3/TRBV12-4 16 CASSSSGTSGGETQYF
TRBJ1-5 few TRBV6-6 14 CASSYSSGSQPQHF
TRBJ1-1 NA TRBV7-3 13 CASSLRMGTETFF
TRBJ1-3 NA TRBV4-1 17 CASSQGRVLNHGNTIYF
TRBJ2-2 NA TRBV5-6 16 CASSETGTGNTGELFF
TRBJ2-7 few TRBV10-3 15 CAISESAGGTGEQYF
TRBJ2-5 NA TRBV18 16 CASSLTSPGNQETQYF
TRBJ2-5 NA TRBV6-5 14 CASSYRTRGETQYF
TRBJ2-1 NA TRBV4-3 18 CASSQGSVGGADYNEQFF
TRBJ1-1 NA TRBV29-1 15 CSVRDRGLAYTEAFF
TRBJ2-7 NA TRBV9 14 CASSVSGFDDEQYF
TRBJ2-7 few TRBV20-1 13 CSATPSATYEQYF
TRBJ1-1 NA TRBV4-2 17 CASSQSYRRTMNTEAFF